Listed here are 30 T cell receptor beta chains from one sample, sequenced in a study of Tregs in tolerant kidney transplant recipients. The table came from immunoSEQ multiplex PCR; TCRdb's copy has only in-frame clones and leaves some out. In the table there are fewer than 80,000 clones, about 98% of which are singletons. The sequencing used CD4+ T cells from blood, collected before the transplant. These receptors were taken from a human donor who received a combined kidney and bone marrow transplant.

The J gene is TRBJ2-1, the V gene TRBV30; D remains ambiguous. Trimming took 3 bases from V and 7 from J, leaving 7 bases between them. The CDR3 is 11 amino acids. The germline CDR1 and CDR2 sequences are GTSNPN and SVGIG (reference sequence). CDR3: CAWRSFNEQFF. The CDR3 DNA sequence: TGTGCCTGGAGATCCTTTAATGAGCAGTTCTTC.

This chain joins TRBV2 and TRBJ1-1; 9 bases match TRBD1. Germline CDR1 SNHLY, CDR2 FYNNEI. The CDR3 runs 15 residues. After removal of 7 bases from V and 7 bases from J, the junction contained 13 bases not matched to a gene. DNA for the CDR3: TGTGCCAGCACGCGGGACAGGGCAAGAGAAGATGAAGCTTTCTTT. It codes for CASTRDRAREDEAFF.

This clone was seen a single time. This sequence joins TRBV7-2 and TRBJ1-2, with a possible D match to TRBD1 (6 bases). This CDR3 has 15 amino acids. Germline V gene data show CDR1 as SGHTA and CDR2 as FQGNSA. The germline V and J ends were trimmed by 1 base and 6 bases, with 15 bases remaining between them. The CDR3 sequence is CASSLVIRGENGYTF. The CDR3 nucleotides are TGTGCCAGCAGCTTAGTTATCAGGGGCGAGAATGGCTACACCTTC.

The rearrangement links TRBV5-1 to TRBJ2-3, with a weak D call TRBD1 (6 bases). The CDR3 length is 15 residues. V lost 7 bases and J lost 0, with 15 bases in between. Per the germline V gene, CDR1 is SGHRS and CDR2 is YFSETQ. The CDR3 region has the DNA TGCGCCAGCGAAAACAGGGAAAGTAGCACAGATACGCAGTATTTT. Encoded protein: CASENRESSTDTQYF.

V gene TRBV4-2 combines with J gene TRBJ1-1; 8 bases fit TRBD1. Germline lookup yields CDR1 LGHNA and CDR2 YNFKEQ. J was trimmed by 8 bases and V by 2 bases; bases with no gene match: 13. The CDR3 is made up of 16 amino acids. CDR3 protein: CASSQTGTGGSAEAFF. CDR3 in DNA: TGTGCCAGCAGCCAAACCGGGACAGGAGGGAGCGCGGAAGCTTTCTTT.

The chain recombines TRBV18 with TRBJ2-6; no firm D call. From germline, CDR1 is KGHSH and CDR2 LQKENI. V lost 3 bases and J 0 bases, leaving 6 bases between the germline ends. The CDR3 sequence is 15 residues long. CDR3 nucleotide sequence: TGTGCCAGCTCACCCACATTCTCTGGGGCCAACGTCCTGACTTTC. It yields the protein CASSPTFSGANVLTF. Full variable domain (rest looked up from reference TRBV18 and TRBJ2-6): NAGVMQNPRHLVRRRGQEARLRCSPMKGHSHVYWYRQLPEEGLKFMVYLQKENIIDESGMPKERFSAEFPKEGPSILRIQQVVRGDSAAYFCASSPTFSGANVLTFGAGSRLTVL.

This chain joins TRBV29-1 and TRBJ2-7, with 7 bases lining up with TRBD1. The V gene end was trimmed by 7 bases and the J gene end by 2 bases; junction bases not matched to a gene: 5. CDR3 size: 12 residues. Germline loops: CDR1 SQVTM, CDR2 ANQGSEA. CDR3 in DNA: TGCAGCGCCGGGACAGCCACCTACGAGCAGTACTTC. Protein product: CSAGTATYEQYF.

CDR3 in DNA: TGTGCCAGCAGCTCCGACAGCGGGAGGGCCGGGGAGCTGTTTTTT. This encodes CASSSDSGRAGELFF. The chain recombines TRBV5-4 with TRBJ2-2; 10 nucleotides align to TRBD2. With V trimmed by 3 bases and J by 6 bases, 5 bases remained unmatched. This CDR3 has 15 amino acids. Germline CDR1 is SGHNT and CDR2 is YYREEE (reference sequence).

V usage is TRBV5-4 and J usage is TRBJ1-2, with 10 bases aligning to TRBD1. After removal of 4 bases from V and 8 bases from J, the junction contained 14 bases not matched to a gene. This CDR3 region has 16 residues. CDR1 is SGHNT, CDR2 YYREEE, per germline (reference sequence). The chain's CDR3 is CASSAQYRQGAEGYTF. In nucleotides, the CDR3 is TGTGCCAGCAGCGCGCAATACCGACAGGGGGCAGAAGGCTACACCTTC.

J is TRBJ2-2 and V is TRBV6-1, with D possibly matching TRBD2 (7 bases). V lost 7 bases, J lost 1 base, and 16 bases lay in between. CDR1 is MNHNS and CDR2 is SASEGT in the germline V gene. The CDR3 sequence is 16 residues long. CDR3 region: CASTEGGRLNTGELFF. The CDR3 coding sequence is TGTGCCAGCACTGAGGGGGGGAGGTTGAACACCGGGGAGCTGTTTTTT.

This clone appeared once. The CDR3 is CASSPGTGDTGELFF. The CDR3 DNA sequence: TGTGCCAGCTCACCTGGGACAGGGGACACCGGGGAGCTGTTTTTT. The chain couples TRBV18 to TRBJ2-2, with TRBD1 matching 10 bases. The trim removed 3 bases at V and 3 bases at J, leaving 1 base unmatched. Germline values: CDR1 KGHSH, CDR2 LQKENI. This CDR3 spans 15 amino acids.

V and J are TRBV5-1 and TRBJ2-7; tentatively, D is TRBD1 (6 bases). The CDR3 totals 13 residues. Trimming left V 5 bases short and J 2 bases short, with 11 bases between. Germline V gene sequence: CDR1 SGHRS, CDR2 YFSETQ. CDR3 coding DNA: TGCGCCAGCAGTTTCGGACAGACCTACGAGCAGTACTTC. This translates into CASSFGQTYEQYF.

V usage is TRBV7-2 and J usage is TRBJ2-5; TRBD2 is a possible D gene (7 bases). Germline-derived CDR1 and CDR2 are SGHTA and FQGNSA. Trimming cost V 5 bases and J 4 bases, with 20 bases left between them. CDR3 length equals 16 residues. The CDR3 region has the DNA TGTGCCAGCAGCCTCCAGATTTCGGGGGGCCCAGAGACCCAGTACTTC. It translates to CASSLQISGGPETQYF.

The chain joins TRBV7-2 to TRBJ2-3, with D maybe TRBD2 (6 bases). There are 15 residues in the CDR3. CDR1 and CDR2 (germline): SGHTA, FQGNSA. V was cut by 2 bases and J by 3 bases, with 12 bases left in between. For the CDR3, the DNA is TGTGCCAGCAGCTTACGGAGGGAAGGGACAGATACGCAGTATTTT. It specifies CASSLRREGTDTQYF.

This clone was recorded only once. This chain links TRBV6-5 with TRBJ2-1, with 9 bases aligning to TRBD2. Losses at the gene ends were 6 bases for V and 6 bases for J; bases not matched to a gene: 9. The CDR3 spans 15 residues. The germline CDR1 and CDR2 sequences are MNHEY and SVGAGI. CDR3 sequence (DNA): TGTGCCAGCAGATATAACAGACTAGCGGTCAATGAGCAGTTCTTC. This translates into CASRYNRLAVNEQFF.

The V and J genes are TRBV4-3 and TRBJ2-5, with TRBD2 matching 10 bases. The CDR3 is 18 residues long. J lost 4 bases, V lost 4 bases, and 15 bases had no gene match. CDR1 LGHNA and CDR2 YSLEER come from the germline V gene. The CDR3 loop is CASSRLLPTSGNGETQYF. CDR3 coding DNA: TGCGCCAGCAGCCGCCTTCTCCCCACTAGCGGGAATGGAGAGACCCAGTACTTC.

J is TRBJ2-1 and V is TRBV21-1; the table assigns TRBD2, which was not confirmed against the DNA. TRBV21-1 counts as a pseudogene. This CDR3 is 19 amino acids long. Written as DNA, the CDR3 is TGTGCCAGCAGCACCTACAGGAGTTCGAAGCGGGGGGGCCCCGATGAGCAGTTCTTC. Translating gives CASSTYRSSKRGGPDEQFF.

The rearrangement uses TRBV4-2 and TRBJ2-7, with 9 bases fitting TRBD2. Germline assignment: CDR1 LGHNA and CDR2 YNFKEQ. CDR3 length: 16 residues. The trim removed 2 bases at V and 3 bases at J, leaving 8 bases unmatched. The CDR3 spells CASSQNSGGAYYEQYF. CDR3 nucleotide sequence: TGTGCCAGCAGCCAAAATAGCGGGGGAGCGTACTACGAGCAGTACTTC.

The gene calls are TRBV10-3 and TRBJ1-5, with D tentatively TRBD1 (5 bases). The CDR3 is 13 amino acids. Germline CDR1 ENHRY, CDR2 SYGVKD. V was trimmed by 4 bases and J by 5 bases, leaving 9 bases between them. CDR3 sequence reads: CAISGQPDQPQHF. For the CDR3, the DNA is TGTGCCATCAGTGGACAGCCCGATCAGCCCCAGCATTTT.

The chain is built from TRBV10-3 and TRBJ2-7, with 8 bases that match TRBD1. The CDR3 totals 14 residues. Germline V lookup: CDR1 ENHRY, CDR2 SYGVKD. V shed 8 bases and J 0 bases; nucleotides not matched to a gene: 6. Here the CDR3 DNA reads TGTGCCATCGCTGCCGGGACAGGCTCCTACGAGCAGTACTTC. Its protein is CAIAAGTGSYEQYF.

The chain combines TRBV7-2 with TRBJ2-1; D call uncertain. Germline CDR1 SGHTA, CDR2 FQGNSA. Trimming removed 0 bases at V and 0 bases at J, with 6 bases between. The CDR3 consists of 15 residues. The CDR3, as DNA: TGTGCCAGCAGCTTAGCAGCGAGCTCCTACAATGAGCAGTTCTTC. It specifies CASSLAASSYNEQFF.

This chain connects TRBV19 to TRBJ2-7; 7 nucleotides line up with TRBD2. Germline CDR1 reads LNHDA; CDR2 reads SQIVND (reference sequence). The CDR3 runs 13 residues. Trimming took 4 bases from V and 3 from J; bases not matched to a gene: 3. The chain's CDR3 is CASSTGLLYEQYF. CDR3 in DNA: TGTGCCAGTAGTACGGGACTACTCTACGAGCAGTACTTC. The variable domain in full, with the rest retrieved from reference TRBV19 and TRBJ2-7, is DGGITQSPKYLFRKEGQNVTLSCEQNLNHDAMYWYRQDPGQGLRLIYYSQIVNDFQKGDIAEGYSVSREKKESFPLTVTSAQKNPTAFYLCASSTGLLYEQYFGPGTRLTVT.

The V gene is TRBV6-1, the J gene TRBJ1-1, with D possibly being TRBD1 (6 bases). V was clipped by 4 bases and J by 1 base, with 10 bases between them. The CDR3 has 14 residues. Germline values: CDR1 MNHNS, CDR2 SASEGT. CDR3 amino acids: CASSGTVSNTEAFF. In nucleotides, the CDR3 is TGTGCCAGCAGTGGGACAGTTTCGAACACTGAAGCTTTCTTT.

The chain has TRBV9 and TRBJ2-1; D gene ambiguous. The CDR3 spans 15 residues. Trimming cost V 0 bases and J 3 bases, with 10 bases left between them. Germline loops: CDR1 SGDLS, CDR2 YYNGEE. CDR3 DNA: TGTGCCAGCAGCGTAGGAGTTAGCAGCTACAATGAGCAGTTCTTC. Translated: CASSVGVSSYNEQFF.

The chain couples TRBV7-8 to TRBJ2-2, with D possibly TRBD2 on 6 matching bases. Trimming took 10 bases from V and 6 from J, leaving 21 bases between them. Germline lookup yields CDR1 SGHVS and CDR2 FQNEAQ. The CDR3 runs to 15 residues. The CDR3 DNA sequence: TGTGCCATCGGATTGCGGGGTACTGGGGCCGGGGAGCTGTTTTTT. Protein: CAIGLRGTGAGELFF.

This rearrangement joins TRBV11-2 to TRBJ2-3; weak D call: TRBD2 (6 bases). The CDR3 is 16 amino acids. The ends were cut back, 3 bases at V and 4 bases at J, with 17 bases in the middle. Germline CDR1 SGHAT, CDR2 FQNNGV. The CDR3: CASSFRVLAVADTQYF. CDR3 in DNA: TGTGCCAGCAGCTTCAGGGTACTAGCAGTCGCAGATACGCAGTATTTT.

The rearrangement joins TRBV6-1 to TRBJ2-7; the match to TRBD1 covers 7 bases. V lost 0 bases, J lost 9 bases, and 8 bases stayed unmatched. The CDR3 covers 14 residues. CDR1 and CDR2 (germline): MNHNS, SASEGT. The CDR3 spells CASSEAGTVSVQYF. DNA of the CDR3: TGTGCCAGCAGTGAAGCCGGGACAGTTTCTGTGCAGTACTTC.

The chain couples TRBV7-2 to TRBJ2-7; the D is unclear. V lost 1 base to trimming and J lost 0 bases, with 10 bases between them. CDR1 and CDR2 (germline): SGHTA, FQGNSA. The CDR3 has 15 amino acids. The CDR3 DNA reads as TGTGCCAGCAGCTTAGAAAGCCTCCACTCCTACGAGCAGTACTTC. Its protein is CASSLESLHSYEQYF.

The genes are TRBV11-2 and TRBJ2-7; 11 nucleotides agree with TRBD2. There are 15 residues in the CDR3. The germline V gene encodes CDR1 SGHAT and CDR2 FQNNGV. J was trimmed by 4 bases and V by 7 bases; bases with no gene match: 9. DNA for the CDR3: TGTGCCAGCATCCCTATAGCGGGAGGGCTTTACGAGCAGTACTTC. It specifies CASIPIAGGLYEQYF.

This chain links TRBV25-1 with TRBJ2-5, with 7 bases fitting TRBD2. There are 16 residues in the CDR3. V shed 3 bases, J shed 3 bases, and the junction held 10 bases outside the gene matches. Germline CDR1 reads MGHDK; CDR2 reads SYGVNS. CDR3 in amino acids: CASSDTKGLPEETQYF. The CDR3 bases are TGTGCCAGCAGTGATACGAAGGGACTACCCGAAGAGACCCAGTACTTC.